This paragraph reports one T cell receptor (beta chain). Its antigen is still unknown. The CDR3 is made up of 12 amino acids. The primer mix had 60 Vbeta and 13 Jbeta primers. The method was immunoSEQ multiplex PCR; TCRdb's version includes in-frame clones alone and lacks a portion of them. The top ten clones hold about 14% of a sample with roughly 87,000 clones, around 75% of them seen once. This entry comes from a study of cytomegalovirus exposure and HLA in healthy donors. Healthy donors of bone marrow made up the group. Broader study findings: In the analysis, some V segments, TRBV6-2 and TRBV6-3 included, were excluded as indistinguishable. A later analysis appeared to link common viral pathogens to several of the most significant clusters. The study assumed roughly uniform donor sequencing depth for presence/absence analyses.

This receptor was taken from a woman in her thirties or forties in good health and CMV-seropositive. Specimen: PBMCs. The chain recombines TRBV7-5 with TRBJ2-2; the D segment call TRBD2 is taken from the table without a DNA check. TRBV7-5 is a pseudogene. The CDR3 DNA follows: TGTGCCAGAAGCTTACTAGACGGGGAGCTGTTTTTT. Translation gives CARSLLDGELFF.